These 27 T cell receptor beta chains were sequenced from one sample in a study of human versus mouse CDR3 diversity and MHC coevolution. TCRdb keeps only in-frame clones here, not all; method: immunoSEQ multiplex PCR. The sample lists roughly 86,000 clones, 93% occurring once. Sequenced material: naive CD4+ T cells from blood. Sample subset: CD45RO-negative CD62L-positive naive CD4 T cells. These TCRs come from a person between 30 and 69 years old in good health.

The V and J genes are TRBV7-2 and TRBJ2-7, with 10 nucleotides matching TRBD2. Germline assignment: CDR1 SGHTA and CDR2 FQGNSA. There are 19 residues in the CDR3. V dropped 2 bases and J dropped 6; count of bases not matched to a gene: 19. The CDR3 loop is CASSLRETSGTLHPSEQYF. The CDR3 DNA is TGTGCCAGCAGCTTAAGAGAAACTAGCGGGACCCTTCACCCTTCCGAGCAGTACTTC.

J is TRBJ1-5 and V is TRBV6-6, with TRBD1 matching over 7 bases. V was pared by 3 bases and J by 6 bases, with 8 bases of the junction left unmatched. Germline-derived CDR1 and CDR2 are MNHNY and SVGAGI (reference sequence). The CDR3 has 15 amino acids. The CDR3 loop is CASSYPGTVPQPQHF. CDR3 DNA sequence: TGTGCCAGCAGTTATCCGGGGACAGTTCCTCAGCCCCAGCATTTT.

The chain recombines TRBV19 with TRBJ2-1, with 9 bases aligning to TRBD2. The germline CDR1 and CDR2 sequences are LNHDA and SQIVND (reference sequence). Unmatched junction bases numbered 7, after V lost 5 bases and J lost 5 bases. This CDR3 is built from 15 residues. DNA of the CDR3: TGTGCCAGTAGTTCCGAGCGGGGGGTGGACAATGAGCAGTTCTTC. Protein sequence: CASSSERGVDNEQFF. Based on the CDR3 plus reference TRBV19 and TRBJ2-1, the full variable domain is DGGITQSPKYLFRKEGQNVTLSCEQNLNHDAMYWYRQDPGQGLRLIYYSQIVNDFQKGDIAEGYSVSREKKESFPLTVTSAQKNPTAFYLCASSSERGVDNEQFFGPGTRLTVL.

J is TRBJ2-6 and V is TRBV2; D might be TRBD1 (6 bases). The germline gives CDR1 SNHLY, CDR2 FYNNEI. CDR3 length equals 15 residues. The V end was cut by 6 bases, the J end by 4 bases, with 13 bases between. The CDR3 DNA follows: TGTGCCAGCAGCCCAACAGGGAGCGGGGCCAACGTCCTGACTTTC. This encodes CASSPTGSGANVLTF.

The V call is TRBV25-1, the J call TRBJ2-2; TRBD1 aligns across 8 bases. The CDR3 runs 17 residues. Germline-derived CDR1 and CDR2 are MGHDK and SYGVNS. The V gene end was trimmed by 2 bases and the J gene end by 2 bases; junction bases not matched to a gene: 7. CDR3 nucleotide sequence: TGTGCCAGCAGTGAACTTCAAGGACAGGGTAACACCGGGGAGCTGTTTTTT. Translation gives CASSELQGQGNTGELFF.

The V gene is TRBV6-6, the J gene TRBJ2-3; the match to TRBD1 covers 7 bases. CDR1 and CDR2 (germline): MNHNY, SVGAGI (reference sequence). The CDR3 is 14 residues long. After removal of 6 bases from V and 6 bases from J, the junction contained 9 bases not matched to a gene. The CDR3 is CASSNGQVLDTQYF. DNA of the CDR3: TGTGCCAGCAGCAACGGACAGGTGTTGGATACGCAGTATTTT.

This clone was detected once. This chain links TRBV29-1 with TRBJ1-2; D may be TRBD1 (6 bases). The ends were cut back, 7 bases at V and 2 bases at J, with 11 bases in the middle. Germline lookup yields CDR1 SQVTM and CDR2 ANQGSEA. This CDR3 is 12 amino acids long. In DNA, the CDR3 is TGCAGCGCCGAGGGGGGGAACTATGGCTACACCTTC. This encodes CSAEGGNYGYTF.

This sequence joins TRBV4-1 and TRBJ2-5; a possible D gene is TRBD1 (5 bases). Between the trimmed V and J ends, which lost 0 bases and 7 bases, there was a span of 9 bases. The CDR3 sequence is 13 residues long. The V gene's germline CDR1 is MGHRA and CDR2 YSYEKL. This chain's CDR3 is CASSQERRGTQYF. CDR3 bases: TGCGCCAGCAGCCAAGAACGAAGGGGGACCCAGTACTTC.

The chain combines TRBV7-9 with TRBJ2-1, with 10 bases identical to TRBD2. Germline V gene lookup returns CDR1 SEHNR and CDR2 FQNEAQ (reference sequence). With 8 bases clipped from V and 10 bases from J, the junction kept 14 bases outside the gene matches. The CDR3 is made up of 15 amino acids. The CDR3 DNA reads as TGTGCCAGCCCCCTAGCGGGAGAAGGGGGTGAGGAGCAGTTCTTC. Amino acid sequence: CASPLAGEGGEEQFF. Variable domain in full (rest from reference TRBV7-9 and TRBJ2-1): DTGVSQNPRHKITKRGQNVTFRCDPISEHNRLYWYRQTLGQGPEFLTYFQNEAQLEKSRLLSDRFSAERPKGSFSTLEIQRTEQGDSAMYLCASPLAGEGGEEQFFGPGTRLTVL.

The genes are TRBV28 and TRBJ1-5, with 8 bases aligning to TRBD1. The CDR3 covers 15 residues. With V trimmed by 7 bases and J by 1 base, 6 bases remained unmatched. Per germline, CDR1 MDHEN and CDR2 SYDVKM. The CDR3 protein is CASNPWTGSNQPQHF. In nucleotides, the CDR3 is TGTGCCAGCAACCCGTGGACAGGGAGCAATCAGCCCCAGCATTTT. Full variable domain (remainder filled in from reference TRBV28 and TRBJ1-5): DVKVTQSSRYLVKRTGEKVFLECVQDMDHENMFWYRQDPGLGLRLIYFSYDVKMKEKGDIPEGYSVSREKKERFSLILESASTNQTSMYLCASNPWTGSNQPQHFGDGTRLSIL.

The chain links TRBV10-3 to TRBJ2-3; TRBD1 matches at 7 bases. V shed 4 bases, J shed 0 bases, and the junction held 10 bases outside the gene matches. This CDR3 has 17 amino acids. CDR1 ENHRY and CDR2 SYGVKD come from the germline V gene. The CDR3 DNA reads TGTGCCATCAGTGGGCTTGACAGGGCGGGTAGCACAGATACGCAGTATTTT. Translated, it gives CAISGLDRAGSTDTQYF.

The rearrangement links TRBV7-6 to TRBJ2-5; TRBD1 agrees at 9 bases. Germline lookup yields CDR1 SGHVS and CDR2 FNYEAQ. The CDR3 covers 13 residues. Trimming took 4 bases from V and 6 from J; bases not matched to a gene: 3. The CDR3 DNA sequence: TGTGCCAGCAGCTGGACAGGGGCCCAGACCCAGTACTTC. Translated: CASSWTGAQTQYF.

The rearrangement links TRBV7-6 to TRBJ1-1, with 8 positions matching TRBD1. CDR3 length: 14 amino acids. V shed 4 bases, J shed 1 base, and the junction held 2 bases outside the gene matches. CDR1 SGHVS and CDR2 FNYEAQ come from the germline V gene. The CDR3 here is CASSSGQGNTEAFF. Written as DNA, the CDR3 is TGTGCCAGCAGCTCAGGACAGGGGAACACTGAAGCTTTCTTT.

DNA for the CDR3: TGTGCCAGCAGCCGGACAGGGGCCACCTTGAACACTGAAGCTTTCTTT. This gives the protein CASSRTGATLNTEAFF. The chain recombines TRBV7-2 with TRBJ1-1; 9 bases are shared with TRBD1. Germline loops: CDR1 SGHTA, CDR2 FQGNSA. Trimming took 5 bases from V and 0 from J; bases not matched to a gene: 7. The CDR3 is made up of 16 amino acids.

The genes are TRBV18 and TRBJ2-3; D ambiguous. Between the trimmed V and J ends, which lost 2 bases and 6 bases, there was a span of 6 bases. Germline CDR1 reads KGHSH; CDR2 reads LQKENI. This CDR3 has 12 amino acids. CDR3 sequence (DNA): TGTGCCAGCTCACCAAGTGAGGATACGCAGTATTTT. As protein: CASSPSEDTQYF.

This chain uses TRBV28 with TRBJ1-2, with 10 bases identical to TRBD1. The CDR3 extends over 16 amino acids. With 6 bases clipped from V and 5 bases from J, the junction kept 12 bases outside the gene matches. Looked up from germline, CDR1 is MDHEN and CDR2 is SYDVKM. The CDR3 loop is CASRVNPGQGPYGYTF. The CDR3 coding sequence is TGTGCCAGCAGAGTCAATCCGGGACAGGGGCCTTATGGCTACACCTTC.

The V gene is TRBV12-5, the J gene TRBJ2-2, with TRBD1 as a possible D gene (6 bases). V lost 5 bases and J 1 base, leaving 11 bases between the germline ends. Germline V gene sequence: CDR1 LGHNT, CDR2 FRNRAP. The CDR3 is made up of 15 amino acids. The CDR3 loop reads CASGPWTVNTGELFF. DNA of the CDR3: TGTGCTAGTGGTCCATGGACAGTGAACACCGGGGAGCTGTTTTTT.

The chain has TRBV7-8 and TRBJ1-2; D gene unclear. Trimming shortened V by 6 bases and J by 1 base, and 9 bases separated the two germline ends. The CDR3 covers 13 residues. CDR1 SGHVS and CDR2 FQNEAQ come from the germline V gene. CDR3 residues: CASSSDYNYGYTF. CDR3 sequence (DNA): TGTGCCAGCAGTTCCGACTATAACTATGGCTACACCTTC. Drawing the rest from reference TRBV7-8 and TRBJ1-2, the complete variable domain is GAGVSQSPRYKVAKRGQDVALRCDPISGHVSLFWYQQALGQGPEFLTYFQNEAQLDKSGLPSDRFFAERPEGSVSTLKIQRTQQEDSAVYLCASSSDYNYGYTFGSGTRLTVV.

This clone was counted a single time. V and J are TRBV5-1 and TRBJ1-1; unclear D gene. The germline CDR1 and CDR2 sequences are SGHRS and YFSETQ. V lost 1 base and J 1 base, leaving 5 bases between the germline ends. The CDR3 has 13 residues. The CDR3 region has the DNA TGCGCCAGCAGCTTGTGGCAGAACACTGAAGCTTTCTTT. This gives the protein CASSLWQNTEAFF.

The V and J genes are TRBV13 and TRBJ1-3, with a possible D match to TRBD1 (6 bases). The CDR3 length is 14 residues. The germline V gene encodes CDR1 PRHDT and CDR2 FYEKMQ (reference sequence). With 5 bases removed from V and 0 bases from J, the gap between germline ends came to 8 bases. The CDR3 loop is CASSTGLSGNTIYF. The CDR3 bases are TGTGCCAGCAGCACAGGGCTCTCTGGAAACACCATATATTTT.

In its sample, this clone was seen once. The CDR3 sequence: CASSLTDSNSPLHF. As DNA, the CDR3 is TGTGCCAGCAGCTTAACGGACAGTAATTCACCCCTCCACTTT. V and J are TRBV7-2 and TRBJ1-6; D possibly corresponds to TRBD1 (6 bases). V lost 2 bases, J lost 6 bases, and 8 bases lay in between. The CDR3 has 14 amino acids. Germline V gene sequence: CDR1 SGHTA, CDR2 FQGNSA. The complete variable domain, with remaining parts taken from reference TRBV7-2 and TRBJ1-6, reads GAGVSQSPSNKVTEKGKDVELRCDPISGHTALYWYRQSLGQGLEFLIYFQGNSAPDKSGLPSDRFSAERTGGSVSTLTIQRTQQEDSAVYLCASSLTDSNSPLHFGNGTRLTVT.

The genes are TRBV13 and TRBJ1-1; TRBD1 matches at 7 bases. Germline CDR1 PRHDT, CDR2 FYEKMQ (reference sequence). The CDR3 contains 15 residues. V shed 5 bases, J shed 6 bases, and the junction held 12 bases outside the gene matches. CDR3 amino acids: CASSVLTGLLSEAFF. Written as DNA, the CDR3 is TGTGCCAGCAGCGTACTGACAGGGTTACTCTCTGAAGCTTTCTTT.

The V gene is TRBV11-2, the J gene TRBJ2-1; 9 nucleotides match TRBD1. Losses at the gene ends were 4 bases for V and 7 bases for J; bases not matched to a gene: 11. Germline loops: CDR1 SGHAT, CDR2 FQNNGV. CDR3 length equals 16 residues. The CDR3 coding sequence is TGTGCCAGCAGCTCACCTACCGGGACAGGGCAGAATGAGCAGTTCTTC. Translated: CASSSPTGTGQNEQFF.

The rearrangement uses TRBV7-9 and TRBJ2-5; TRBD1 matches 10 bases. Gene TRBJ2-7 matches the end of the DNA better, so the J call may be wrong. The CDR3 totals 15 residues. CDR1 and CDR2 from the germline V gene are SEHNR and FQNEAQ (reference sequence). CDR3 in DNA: TGTGCCAGCAGCTTAGGAGGGACAGGGGCCTACGAGCAGTACTTC. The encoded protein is CASSLGGTGAYEQYF.

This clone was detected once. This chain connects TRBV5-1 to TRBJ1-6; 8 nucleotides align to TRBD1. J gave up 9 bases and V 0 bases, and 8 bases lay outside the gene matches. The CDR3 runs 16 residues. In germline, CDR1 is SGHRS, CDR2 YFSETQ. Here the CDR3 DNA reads TGCGCCAGCAGCTTGGCCCCCGGACAGGGTGGTTCACCCCTCCACTTT. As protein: CASSLAPGQGGSPLHF.

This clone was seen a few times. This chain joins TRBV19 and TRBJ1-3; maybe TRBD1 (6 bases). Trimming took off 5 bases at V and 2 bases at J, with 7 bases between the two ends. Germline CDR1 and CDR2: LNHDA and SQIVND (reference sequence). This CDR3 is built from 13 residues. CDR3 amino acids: CASSWTAGNTIYF. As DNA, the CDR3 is TGTGCCAGTAGTTGGACAGCTGGAAACACCATATATTTT.

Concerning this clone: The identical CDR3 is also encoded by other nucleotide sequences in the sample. CDR3 amino acids: CASSLGQGQETQYF. The CDR3, as DNA: TGCGCCAGCAGCCTAGGACAGGGACAAGAGACCCAGTACTTC. The chain employs TRBV5-1 and TRBJ2-5; 8 bases are shared with TRBD1. CDR3 length equals 14 residues. The ends lost 4 bases at V and 2 bases at J; junction bases unmatched: 4. The germline V gene has CDR1 SGHRS and CDR2 YFSETQ.